This TCR beta chain comes out of a study of neurological immune-mediated disorders (dated by TCRdb to between 2018 and 2021). With regard to the full study: Among the approximately 35 multiple sclerosis patients, relapsing-remitting MS was present in around 30 and secondary progressive MS was present in 3. Peripheral blood TCR-beta repertoires from patients with HTLV-I-associated myelopathy (HAM/TSP), patients with multiple sclerosis, and healthy controls were compared in the study using UMI-based sequencing. The approximately 100 TCR-beta libraries included longitudinal samples, technical triplicates and paired sorted CD4+ and CD8+ T-cell subsets alongside PBMC samples. Longitudinal HAM/TSP donors and healthy donors each had 3 time-points at intervals of roughly 3-40 months. The cohort was made up of approximately 65 subjects, consisting of 15 or so HAM/TSP patients, around 35 multiple sclerosis patients and 20 healthy controls. Broad study findings and their caveats: In a phylogenetic analysis, the repertoires of 18 out of 34 MS patients fell into a single cluster of related CDR3 sequences, pointing to a possible signature at the repertoire level. TCR clonal expansion was highest in HAM/TSP patients and lowest in MS patients, with MS patients falling below even healthy controls. No identical CDR3 amino acid sequences were shared among expanded clones across subjects, suggesting private TCR-beta repertoires in all groups. The MS cluster was not associated with any clinical or MRI features, and the authors stated that larger cohorts are needed.

cDNA synthesis used template-switch 5'RACE with a primer carrying a 10-nucleotide random unique molecular identifier tagging each TCR transcript. Every sequencing run yielded over 170 million TCR-beta sequences covering 15-18 subjects. The RNeasy kit was used to extract total RNA. Using the KAPA Real-time Library Amplification kit, TCR-beta VDJ regions were amplified with primers for the TCR constant region and the 5'RACE anchor. A first PCR added sample indexes and Illumina adaptors, after which a second PCR increased the library yield. The roughly 650 bp TCR product was size-selected on a 2% E-gel SizeSelection system after Ampure bead purification. Before pooling, library quality was checked on a Bioanalyzer, concentration was measured with Qubit, and libraries were quantified with the Kapa Library Quantification kit. An Illumina HiSeq 2500 sequenced the libraries paired-end 2 x 150 bp. To increase sequence diversity, roughly 23-30% phiX was spiked into each library pool. Per the authors' processing: Quality-filtered reads were processed with the UMI-based MiGEC pipeline, which removed over 75% of raw TCR sequences during error correction. IMGT germline references were used for aligning VDJ genes, and each clonotype was defined as a unique CDR3 amino acid sequence together with its V-J genes. Clonal expansion, Shannon diversity, and CDR3 relatedness (CalcPairwiseDistances, ClusterSamples) were evaluated with VDJtools, and phylogenetic trees were built with CLCbio workbench. Using coefficient-of-variation modelling across technical triplicates, the study counted a clone as expanded if it had at least 8 unique UMIs. TCRdb applied fastp at Q25 and MiXCR to the public reads, then kept only in-frame beta chains. Each entry is one CDR3 protein sequence, shown with its most common DNA and genes. The V and J calls reflect TCRdb's pipeline rather than the authors' work. This sample lists approximately 89,000 distinct CDR3 sequences; 3.5% to 4.5% were detected once. The top ten hold less than 7.5% of the sample.

The time point label, read with the paper, signifies: longitudinal time-point 3. Libraries from unsorted PBMCs were made from 2 million PBMCs kept in RNAlater at -80 degrees C until RNA extraction. The multiple sclerosis patients were enrolled in a US clinical protocol that evaluated disease progression with magnetic resonance imaging. PBMCs were separated from peripheral blood using Ficoll-Hypaque density gradient centrifugation and then cryopreserved in liquid nitrogen. The germline V gene provides CDR1 SGHRS and CDR2 YFSETQ. Between the V and J ends, shortened by 7 bases and 2 bases respectively, the junction contains 15 bases. Counted from cysteine to phenylalanine, this CDR3 has 14 amino acids. Just CDR3 DNA is preserved here, 42 bases in frame from base 1. In regard to this clonotype: Its antigen target is currently unknown. The record has no base qualities; no much larger clone is one base away.

The sequencing input was PBMCs. Recombination connected TRBV5-1 to TRBJ1-1, with the D gene too uncertain to name. This clonotype was sampled from a woman aged 55-69 years with multiple sclerosis. The sequenced DNA is TGCGCCAGCGGTCCACAGACCTCTAACACTGAAGCTTTCTTT. It codes for CASGPQTSNTEAFF.